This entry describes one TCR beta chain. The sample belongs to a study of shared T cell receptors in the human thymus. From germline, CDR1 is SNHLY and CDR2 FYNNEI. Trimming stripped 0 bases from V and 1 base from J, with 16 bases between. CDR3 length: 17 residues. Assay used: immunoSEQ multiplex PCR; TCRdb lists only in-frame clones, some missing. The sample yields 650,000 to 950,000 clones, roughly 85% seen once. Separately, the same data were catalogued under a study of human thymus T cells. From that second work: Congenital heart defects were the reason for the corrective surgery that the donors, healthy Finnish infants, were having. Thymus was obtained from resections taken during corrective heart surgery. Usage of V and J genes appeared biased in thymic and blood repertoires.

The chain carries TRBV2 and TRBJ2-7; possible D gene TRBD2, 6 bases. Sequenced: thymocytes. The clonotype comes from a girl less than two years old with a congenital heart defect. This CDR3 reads CASSEAVGLQTSYEQYF. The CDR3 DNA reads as TGTGCCAGCAGTGAAGCGGTAGGACTACAAACTTCCTACGAGCAGTACTTC.